One and the same sample provided the 6 T cell receptor beta chains below, sequenced in a study of cytomegalovirus exposure and HLA in healthy donors. The PCR made use of 60 Vbeta and 13 Jbeta primers. The repertoire was sequenced with immunoSEQ multiplex PCR; TCRdb's copy has only in-frame clones and lacks some. The top ten clones hold about 3.8% of a sample with some 240,000 clones, about 78% of them seen once. Sequenced material: PBMCs. Every receptor here comes from a male donor in good health and CMV-seronegative.

This clone was recorded only once. The chain is built from TRBV28 and TRBJ1-1, with a weak D call TRBD1 (6 bases). The germline V gene has CDR1 MDHEN and CDR2 SYDVKM. This CDR3 region has 13 residues. The ends were cut back, 4 bases at V and 6 bases at J, with 12 bases in the middle. The CDR3 nucleotides are TGTGCCAGCAGTTGGCCAGGGGCTGCTGAAGCTTTCTTT. Its protein is CASSWPGAAEAFF.

This chain connects TRBV11-2 to TRBJ1-1; D is undetermined. Germline V gene lookup returns CDR1 SGHAT and CDR2 FQNNGV. The V and J ends lost 1 base and 3 bases respectively, with 6 bases between them. There are 13 residues in the CDR3. The CDR3 region is CASSLALYTEAFF. Written as DNA, the CDR3 is TGTGCCAGCAGCTTAGCTCTGTACACTGAAGCTTTCTTT.

The chain employs TRBV5-6 and TRBJ2-4; TRBD2 might be the D (8 bases). V lost 3 bases and J 7 bases, leaving 23 bases between the germline ends. The CDR3 is 17 residues long. CDR1 is SGHDT, CDR2 YYEEEE, per germline. The CDR3 DNA reads TGTGCCAGCAGCTCTCCCCCGGGAGGGGGCAAGATGAACATTCAGTACTTC. It yields the protein CASSSPPGGGKMNIQYF.

This chain uses TRBV11-2 with TRBJ2-7; 11 nucleotides line up with TRBD2. This CDR3 region has 16 residues. CDR1 and CDR2 (germline): SGHAT, FQNNGV. Trimming at V came to 3 bases and at J to 7 bases, leaving 11 bases not matched to a gene. The CDR3 sequence is CASSFGRTSGGGEQYF. The CDR3 DNA sequence: TGTGCCAGCAGCTTCGGCCGAACTAGCGGGGGCGGTGAGCAGTACTTC.

This rearrangement joins TRBV14 to TRBJ2-5; no reliable D call. The J call could be wrong; TRBJ2-7 is a better fit for the DNA end. Germline assignment: CDR1 SGHDN and CDR2 FVKESK. The CDR3 runs 14 residues. The CDR3, as DNA: TGTGCCAGCAGCGTTAGGAGCCGGTCTGACGAGCAGTACTTC. Protein product: CASSVRSRSDEQYF.

The genes are TRBV6-5 and TRBJ2-1, with D maybe TRBD2 (5 bases). Germline V gene sequence: CDR1 MNHEY, CDR2 SVGAGI. CDR3 length: 15 amino acids. Trimming removed 4 bases from V and 6 bases from J, with 16 bases in between. The CDR3 DNA reads TGTGCCAGCAGTTCGGTACCTATAGAGGGCAATGAGCAGTTCTTC. It is translated as CASSSVPIEGNEQFF.